This T cell receptor beta chain was identified in a study of T cells in localized non-small cell lung cancer. Trimming took off 6 bases at V and 4 bases at J, with 12 bases between the two ends. Germline V CDR1 and CDR2: MNHEY, SMNVEV (reference sequence). CDR3 size: 13 residues. Notes on this clone: Its antigen is undetermined.

Whole-study findings and limits: Longer overall survival was associated with a higher density of T cells in the blood. Uninvolved adjacent lung had higher T cell clonality than tumor and all other tissues. Without multi-region sequencing, intratumor heterogeneity could not be excluded. Adjacent lung was found to contain a median about 50 of the top 100 tumor clones.

The data were produced by immunoSEQ multiplex PCR, yet TCRdb's version contains in-frame clones alone and is incomplete. This sample has around 22,000 clones, with roughly 88% found just once. The TCR originated in a woman aged 35 to 69 with stage III lung adenocarcinoma. The chain uses TRBV27 and TRBJ2-5; no clear D gene. The material was peripheral blood mononuclear cells, obtained before any cancer treatment. The CDR3 spells CASSLEWGETQYF. DNA for the CDR3: TGTGCCAGCAGCCTTGAGTGGGGAGAGACCCAGTACTTC.